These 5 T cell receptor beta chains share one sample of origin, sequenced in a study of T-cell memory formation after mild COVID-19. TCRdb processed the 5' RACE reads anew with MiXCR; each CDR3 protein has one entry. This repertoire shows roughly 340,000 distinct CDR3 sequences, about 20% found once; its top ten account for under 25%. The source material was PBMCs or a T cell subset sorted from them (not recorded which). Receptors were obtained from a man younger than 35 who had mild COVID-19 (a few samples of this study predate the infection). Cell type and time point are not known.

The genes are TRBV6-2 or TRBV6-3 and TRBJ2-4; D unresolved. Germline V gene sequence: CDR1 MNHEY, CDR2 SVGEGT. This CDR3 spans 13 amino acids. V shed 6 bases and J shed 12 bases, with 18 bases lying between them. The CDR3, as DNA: TGTGCCAGCAGGTCGAACATGGCCGGCTATCAGTACTTC. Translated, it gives CASRSNMAGYQYF.

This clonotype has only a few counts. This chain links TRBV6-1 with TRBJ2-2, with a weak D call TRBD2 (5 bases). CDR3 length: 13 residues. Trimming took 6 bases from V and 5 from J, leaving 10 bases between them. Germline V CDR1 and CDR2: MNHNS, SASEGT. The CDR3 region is CASREGWTGELFF. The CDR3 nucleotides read TGTGCCAGCAGAGAGGGTTGGACCGGGGAGCTGTTTTTT.

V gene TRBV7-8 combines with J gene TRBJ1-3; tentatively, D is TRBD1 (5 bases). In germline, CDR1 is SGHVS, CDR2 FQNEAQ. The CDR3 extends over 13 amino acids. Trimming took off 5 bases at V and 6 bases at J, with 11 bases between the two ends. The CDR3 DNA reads TGTGCCAGCAGCCCCCGACAGTCAAACACCATATATTTT. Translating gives CASSPRQSNTIYF.

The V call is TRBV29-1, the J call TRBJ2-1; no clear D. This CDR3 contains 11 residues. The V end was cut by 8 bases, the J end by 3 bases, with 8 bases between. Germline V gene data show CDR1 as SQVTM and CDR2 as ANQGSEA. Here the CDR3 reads CSPRFYNEQFF. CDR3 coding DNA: TGCAGCCCGAGGTTCTACAATGAGCAGTTCTTC.

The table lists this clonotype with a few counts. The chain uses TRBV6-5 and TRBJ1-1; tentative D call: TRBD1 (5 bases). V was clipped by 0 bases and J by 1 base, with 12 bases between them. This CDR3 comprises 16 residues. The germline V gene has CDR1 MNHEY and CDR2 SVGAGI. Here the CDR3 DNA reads TGTGCCAGCAGTTACTCGTGGGCAGGGTCGAACACTGAAGCTTTCTTT. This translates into CASSYSWAGSNTEAFF.